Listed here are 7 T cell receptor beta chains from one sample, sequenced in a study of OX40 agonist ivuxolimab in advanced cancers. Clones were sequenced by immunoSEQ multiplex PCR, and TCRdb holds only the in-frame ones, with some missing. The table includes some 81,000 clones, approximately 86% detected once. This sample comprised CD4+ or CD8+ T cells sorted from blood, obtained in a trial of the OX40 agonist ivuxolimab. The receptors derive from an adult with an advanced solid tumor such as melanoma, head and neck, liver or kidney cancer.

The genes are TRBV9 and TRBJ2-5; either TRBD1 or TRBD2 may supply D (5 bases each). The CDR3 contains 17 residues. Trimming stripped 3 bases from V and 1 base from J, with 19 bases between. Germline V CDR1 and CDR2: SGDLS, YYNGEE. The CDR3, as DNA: TGTGCCAGCAGCGCTCACCTAACAGGAGGTTTCCAAGAGACCCAGTACTTC. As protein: CASSAHLTGGFQETQYF.

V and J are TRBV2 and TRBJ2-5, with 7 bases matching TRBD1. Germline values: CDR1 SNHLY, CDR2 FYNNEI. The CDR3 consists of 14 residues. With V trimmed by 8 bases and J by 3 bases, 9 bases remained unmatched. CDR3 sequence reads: CASSHPGGKETQYF. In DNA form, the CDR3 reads TGTGCCAGCTCCCATCCAGGGGGTAAAGAGACCCAGTACTTC.

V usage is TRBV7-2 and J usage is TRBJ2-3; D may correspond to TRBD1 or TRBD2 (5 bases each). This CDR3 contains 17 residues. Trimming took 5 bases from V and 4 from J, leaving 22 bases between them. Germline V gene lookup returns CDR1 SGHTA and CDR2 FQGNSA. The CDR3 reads CASSPYPGQGRADTQYF. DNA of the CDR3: TGTGCCAGCAGCCCCTATCCGGGGCAGGGTCGGGCAGATACGCAGTATTTT.

The CDR3 region is CASSVVPGAGSGYTF. For the CDR3, the DNA is TGTGCCAGCAGCGTAGTTCCCGGGGCGGGGTCTGGCTACACCTTC. V gene TRBV9 combines with J gene TRBJ1-2; D possibly corresponds to TRBD1 (5 bases). Trimming removed 0 bases at V and 7 bases at J, with 16 bases between. There are 15 residues in the CDR3. The germline gives CDR1 SGDLS, CDR2 YYNGEE.

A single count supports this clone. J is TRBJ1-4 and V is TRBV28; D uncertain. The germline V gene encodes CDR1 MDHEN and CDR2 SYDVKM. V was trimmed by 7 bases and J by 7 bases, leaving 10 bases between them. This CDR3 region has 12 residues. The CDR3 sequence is CASKEGGEKLFF. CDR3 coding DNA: TGTGCCAGCAAGGAAGGAGGTGAAAAACTGTTTTTT.

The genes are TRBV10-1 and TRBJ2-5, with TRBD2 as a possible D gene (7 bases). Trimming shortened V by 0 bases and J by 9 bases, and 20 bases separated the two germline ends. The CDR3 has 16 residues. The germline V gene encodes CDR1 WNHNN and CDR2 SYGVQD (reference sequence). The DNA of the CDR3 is TGCGCCAGCAGTGAGTCCGCCGGGGGGCCCGACCCGCCCCAGTACTTC. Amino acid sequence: CASSESAGGPDPPQYF.

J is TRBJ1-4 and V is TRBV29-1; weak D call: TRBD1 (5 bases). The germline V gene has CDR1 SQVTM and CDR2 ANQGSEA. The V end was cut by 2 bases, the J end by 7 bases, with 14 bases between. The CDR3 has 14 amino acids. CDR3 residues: CSVEPYPRGEKLFF. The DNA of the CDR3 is TGCAGCGTTGAACCGTATCCTAGGGGTGAAAAACTGTTTTTT.